This section outlines one T cell receptor beta chain sequence together with its context. The data stem from a study of T cells expressing NK-cell markers. Study in general: Just one sequenced donor of eight was HCMV-seronegative, while seven were seropositive.

TCR beta cDNA was generated via 5'RACE template switching incorporating UMIs. TCRdb re-called the 5' RACE reads and gives one entry per CDR3 protein, without DNA. Reported are more than 120,000 distinct CDR3 sequences; the ten largest clones contain 9% to 15%. Germline V gene sequence: CDR1 MNHEY, CDR2 SMNVEV (reference sequence). CDR3 length: 16 amino acids. Material for sequencing was blood T cells: a sorted CD56 or NKG2C T cell subset, CD4+ or CD8+ T cells, or bulk PBMC T cells (not recorded which). The TCR was taken from a man between 18 and 35 years old in good health. The J gene is TRBJ2-3, the V gene TRBV27; without DNA, the TCRdb call of TRBD1 cannot be checked. This chain's CDR3 is CASSSRQGAGTDTQYF.